Below, 3 T cell receptor beta chains from the same sample are listed, as sequenced in a study of T cell clonality in common variable immunodeficiency. Profiling relied on immunoSEQ multiplex PCR, and the TCRdb table lists in-frame clones only, not all of them. The sample was found to contain about 60,000 clones, and every one recurs. What was sequenced was peripheral blood mononuclear cells. Receptor source: a person aged 18 to 70 in good health.

This clone has a count of ten or more. The CDR3 end falls 3 residues outside the read, so it is completed with the germline J gene. The gene calls are TRBV5-1 and TRBJ2-5; 9 bases are shared with TRBD2. Looked up from germline, CDR1 is SGHRS and CDR2 is YFSETQ. The CDR3 runs to 15 residues. Trimming took 5 bases from V and 2 from J; bases not matched to a gene: 7. The sequenced CDR3 bases are TGCGCCAGCAGGGTCCTAGCGGGACAACAAGAGACC. Translated: CASRVLAGQQET. The whole CDR3 sequence reads CASRVLAGQQETQYF.

This clone occurred many times. Read coverage stops 3 residues before the CDR3 terminus; the germline J gene supplies the remainder. The chain is built from TRBV10-3 and TRBJ1-2, with D possibly TRBD1 on 6 matching bases. The V end was cut by 5 bases, the J end by 5 bases, with 12 bases between. Germline CDR1 ENHRY, CDR2 SYGVKD. The CDR3 consists of 13 residues. Partial CDR3 DNA: TGTGCCATCAGTTCAACAGGGCAGTATGGC. Residues: CAISSTGQYG. The full CDR3 protein is CAISSTGQYGYTF.

As concerns this clone: The missing CDR3 end, 3 residues past where the read stops, is filled in from the germline J gene. The V gene is TRBV18, the J gene TRBJ2-7, with D possibly being TRBD1 (5 bases). The CDR3 runs to 15 residues. Germline V gene data show CDR1 as KGHSH and CDR2 as LQKENI. The V end was cut by 0 bases, the J end by 4 bases, with 13 bases between. The CDR3 loop is CASSPPGREGYEQYF. CDR3 bases read: TGTGCCAGCTCACCACCGGGCAGGGAAGGGTACGAG.